This T cell receptor (beta chain) is from a study of T cell repertoires in cytomegalovirus infection. TCRdb used MiXCR to reprocess the reads, holding one entry per CDR3 protein. The table records approximately 500,000 distinct CDR3 sequences, about 11% of them present only once. The germline gives CDR1 SGHTA, CDR2 FQGNSA. V was pared by 5 bases and J by 9 bases, with 11 bases of the junction left unmatched. The CDR3 consists of 16 residues. This clonotype has ten or more counts. This clonotype was sampled from a human donor in good health (CMV status not recorded). Some clones in this sample may be carry-over from other donors' samples. The V and J genes are TRBV7-2 and TRBJ2-1; 12 bases line up with TRBD2. Sequencing was carried out using PBMCs. The CDR3 bases are TGTGCCAGCAGCAGCAGGACTAGCGGGGTAGGAGGTGAGCAGTTCTTC. Protein product: CASSSRTSGVGGEQFF.